These T cell receptor beta chains were read from a single sample in a study of blood T cell repertoires in COVID-19. Measured with immunoSEQ multiplex PCR; TCRdb has only the in-frame clones, and not every one. The sample records some 87,000 clones, more than 80% being singletons. Sequenced input: peripheral blood. All receptors derive from a human donor in a cohort sampled during active COVID-19. Both conserved end residues are trimmed from each CDR3.

TRBJ1-3	TRBV11-2	ASSLRLTLGNTIY
TRBJ2-1	TRBV7-6	ASNPASGSFIGSYNEQF
TRBJ2-7	TRBV5-1	ASSLSSSSYEQY
TRBJ2-4	TRBV28	ASSLFPGKNIQY
TRBJ2-2	TRBV6-6	ASSYGSNRAGELF
TRBJ1-5	TRBV7-2	ASSFRTGSNQPQH
TRBJ1-6	TRBV28	ASKSAGRPLH
TRBJ1-2	TRBV5-4	ASSLGTGGGYGYT
TRBJ1-1	TRBV27	ASSYRVDTEAF
TRBJ2-7	TRBV29-1	SVEDLRERV
TRBJ1-2	TRBV27	ASSLSMTDLANYGYT